This T cell receptor (beta chain) came from a study of blood T cell repertoires in COVID-19. Study information: COVID-19 samples collected from the United States, Italy and Spain covered acute and convalescent phases. Nucleic acid was either cDNA or gDNA, and it came from T cells, B-cell-depleted T cells, or PBMCs.

In the source study's methods: Quantification of nucleated cells was approximated via reference gene primer amplification. TCRdb's copy holds only in-frame clones and misses some; the assay was immunoSEQ multiplex PCR. The V and J calls and clone size were taken over from that table, and D and trimming were inferred from the DNA. The table shows under 200,000 clones, with 86% occurring only once. Per the germline V gene, CDR1 is GTSNPN and CDR2 is SVGIG (reference sequence). The CDR3 length is 14 residues. V shed 4 bases and J shed 0 bases, with 13 bases lying between them. The sequence came from a man between 60 and 75 years old with acute or convalescent COVID-19. Sequencing used peripheral blood. V usage is TRBV30 and J usage is TRBJ2-7; D is possibly TRBD2 (6 bases). The CDR3 nucleotides are TGTGCCTGGATCCGCCGCGGGGTCTCCTACGAGCAGTACTTC. Its protein is CAWIRRGVSYEQYF.